Listed below are T cell receptor beta chains from one sample, sequenced in a study of blood T cell repertoires in COVID-19. Data came from immunoSEQ multiplex PCR; TCRdb stores just in-frame clones and leaves some out. The sample comprises about 130,000 clones, 70% to 85% of which are singletons, and around 10% rests with the top ten. The sequencing input was PBMCs or T cells enriched from blood (not recorded which). The receptors were sampled from a man aged 45-65 years who had recovered from COVID-19. The CDR3 runs from the conserved cysteine through the conserved F or W. A D gene is named only where the DNA matches it firmly. Clone size is not always given. Where it is, it says once, few, many or a class for expanded clones.

DNA | CDR3 | J | V | size | D
TGTGCCAGCAGCTCCCTACGACTAGCGGGGGGAGGAGGTTCCTACAATGAGCAGTTCTTC | CASSSLRLAGGGGSYNEQFF | TRBJ2-1 | TRBV6-6 | . | TRBD2
TGTGCCTGGAAACAGGGGCCGAACACCGGGGAGCTGTTTTTT | CAWKQGPNTGELFF | TRBJ2-2 | TRBV30 | . | TRBD1
TGTGCCTGGATGGGGCCAGTTTCTTCACCCCTCCACTTT | CAWMGPVSSPLHF | TRBJ1-6 | TRBV30 | . | .
TGTGCCAGCAGTTCACGGACAGGGCGGTACAATGAGCAGTTCTTC | CASSSRTGRYNEQFF | TRBJ2-1 | TRBV27 | . | TRBD1
TGTGCCATCAGTGAACCAGACTATAATTCACCCCTCCACTTT | CAISEPDYNSPLHF | TRBJ1-6 | TRBV10-3 | . | .
TGCGCCAGCAGCGTATCCGGGACAGGGCGTGAAAAACTGTTTTTT | CASSVSGTGREKLFF | TRBJ1-4 | TRBV5-1 | . | TRBD1
TGTGCCAGCAGAGGACTAGTAAGCGTGGCAGATACGCAGTATTTT | CASRGLVSVADTQYF | TRBJ2-3 | TRBV2 | . | TRBD2
TGTGCCAGCAGCCTCAGGAGGACAGGGGAAAAACTGTTTTTT | CASSLRRTGEKLFF | TRBJ1-4 | TRBV5-6 | . | TRBD1
TGTGCCAGCTCACCGGGCAGAGACACCGGGGAGCTGTTTTTT | CASSPGRDTGELFF | TRBJ2-2 | TRBV18 | . | .
TGTGCCAGTAGTATATCGACAGGGTCGGACACTGAAGCTTTCTTT | CASSISTGSDTEAFF | TRBJ1-1 | TRBV19 | . | TRBD1
TGTGCCTGGAGTGTAGAGAACTCCTATAATTCACCCCTCCACTTT | CAWSVENSYNSPLHF | TRBJ1-6 | TRBV30 | . | .
TGCGCCAGCAGCCAAGTTGGGAGTTATGGGGCCAACGTCCTGACTTTC | CASSQVGSYGANVLTF | TRBJ2-6 | TRBV4-3 | . | .
TGTGCCAGCAGCTTAGGTAGGACAGGGGCCACAAAATACAATGAGCAGTTCTTC | CASSLGRTGATKYNEQFF | TRBJ2-1 | TRBV7-9 | . | TRBD1
TGTGCCAGCAGCCCCGGACTAGCGGGGGGCCTCACAGATACGCAGTATTTT | CASSPGLAGGLTDTQYF | TRBJ2-3 | TRBV3-1/TRBV3-2 | . | TRBD2
TGTGCCAGCAGGGAGGACAGCTCAAACTATGGCTACACCTTC | CASREDSSNYGYTF | TRBJ1-2 | TRBV7-2 | . | .
TGTGCCAGCAGCAACGACAGGGGCAATCAGCCCCAGCATTTT | CASSNDRGNQPQHF | TRBJ1-5 | TRBV6-5 | few | TRBD1
TGTGCCAGCAGGACAGGCCAATTGAGTTACGAGCAGTACTTC | CASRTGQLSYEQYF | TRBJ2-7 | TRBV6-5 | . | .
TGTGCCAGCAGCACCCCGACAGGGAGTGGCTACACCTTC | CASSTPTGSGYTF | TRBJ1-2 | TRBV5-4 | . | TRBD1
TGTGCCACATCAACATATGCTACCCAAAAGCGGGGAGGGAATGAGCAGTTCTTC | CATSTYATQKRGGNEQFF | TRBJ2-1 | TRBV19 | . | TRBD2
TGCGCCAGCAGCCAAGCAGGGCTTAGAAACACCATATATTTT | CASSQAGLRNTIYF | TRBJ1-3 | TRBV4-3 | . | .
TGTGCCAGCTCAGCCGGACAGGAAGAGACCCAGTACTTC | CASSAGQEETQYF | TRBJ2-5 | TRBV18 | . | TRBD1
TGTGCCAGCAGCTTAGGACAGCACCTCCACGAGCAGTACTTC | CASSLGQHLHEQYF | TRBJ2-7 | TRBV7-2 | many | .
TGTGCCAGCAGCCCGCGGGCCTCGGAAGGCTACACCTTC | CASSPRASEGYTF | TRBJ1-2 | TRBV7-8 | once | .
TGTGCCAGCAGCTTAGGCGGTGGGGAGACCCAGTACTTC | CASSLGGGETQYF | TRBJ2-5 | TRBV7-9 | . | .
TGCGCCAGCAGCCAAGTCTCGGTTGGAGAGGGCACTGAAGCTTTCTTT | CASSQVSVGEGTEAFF | TRBJ1-1 | TRBV4-1 | . | .
TGTGCCATTGGGGCGGAATCCTACGAGCAGTACTTC | CAIGAESYEQYF | TRBJ2-7 | TRBV5-4 | . | .
TGTGCCAGCAGCGGTAGCGGGGGAGCAGATACGCAGTATTTT | CASSGSGGADTQYF | TRBJ2-3 | TRBV9 | . | TRBD2
TGTGCCAGCAGCTTAGCGCGGCAAGAGACCCAGTACTTC | CASSLARQETQYF | TRBJ2-5 | TRBV7-2 | . | .
TGTGCCAGCAGCTTTTTGAGGGCAGAAGCTTTCTTT | CASSFLRAEAFF | TRBJ1-1 | TRBV7-2 | . | .
TGTGCCAGCAGTGAACACAAGAACACTGAAGCTTTCTTT | CASSEHKNTEAFF | TRBJ1-1 | TRBV6-1 | . | .
TGTGCCACCAGTGATTTTCTCGGTTCCAATTCACCCCTCCACTTT | CATSDFLGSNSPLHF | TRBJ1-6 | TRBV24-1 | . | .
TGTGCCAGCAGCCCGATACGTGGGGGGGCAGCCAAAAACATTCAGTACTTC | CASSPIRGGAAKNIQYF | TRBJ2-4 | TRBV7-2 | . | .
TGTGCCAGCAGTCGGGACAGCCCCTACGAGCAGTACTTC | CASSRDSPYEQYF | TRBJ2-7 | TRBV6-6 | . | TRBD1
TGTGCCAGCAGCCAAGATACGGCAGGTGGCTACACCTTC | CASSQDTAGGYTF | TRBJ1-2 | TRBV3-1/TRBV3-2 | once | .
TGCGCCAGCAGCTTGGTAGGCAGACACTCTGGAAACACCATATATTTT | CASSLVGRHSGNTIYF | TRBJ1-3 | TRBV5-1 | . | .
TGTGCCAGCAGTTACGGGGGACAGACCTACGAGCAGTACTTC | CASSYGGQTYEQYF | TRBJ2-7 | TRBV6-5 | . | TRBD1
TGTGCCAGCAGTTACTCGAGGGGGCGTGGCTACAATGAGCAGTTCTTC | CASSYSRGRGYNEQFF | TRBJ2-1 | TRBV6-5 | . | TRBD1
TGTGCCAGCAGTTCCTACAGGGGGACGGGGCCCCAGCATTTT | CASSSYRGTGPQHF | TRBJ1-5 | TRBV28 | . | TRBD1
TGTGCCAGCAGTAGACAGGGGGCGCTTGGCTACACCTTC | CASSRQGALGYTF | TRBJ1-2 | TRBV27 | . | TRBD1
TGTGCCAGCAGGGGACAGTATAGCCATGGCTACACCTTC | CASRGQYSHGYTF | TRBJ1-2 | TRBV12-3/TRBV12-4 | . | TRBD1
TGCGCCAGCAGCTTATCCGGGACTAGCGGGGCGGAGACCCAGTACTTC | CASSLSGTSGAETQYF | TRBJ2-5 | TRBV5-1 | . | TRBD2
TGCGCCAGCAGCTTGCCACTAGCGGGGGAAACTAGCACAGATACGCAGTATTTT | CASSLPLAGETSTDTQYF | TRBJ2-3 | TRBV5-1 | few | TRBD2
TGTGCCAGTAGAACCTTCAGGGGGCGACGCGCAACTAATGAAAAACTGTTTTTT | CASRTFRGRRATNEKLFF | TRBJ1-4 | TRBV19 | . | TRBD1
TGTGCCATCAGCGTATTGGAGGATCAGCCCCAGCATTTT | CAISVLEDQPQHF | TRBJ1-5 | TRBV10-3 | once | .